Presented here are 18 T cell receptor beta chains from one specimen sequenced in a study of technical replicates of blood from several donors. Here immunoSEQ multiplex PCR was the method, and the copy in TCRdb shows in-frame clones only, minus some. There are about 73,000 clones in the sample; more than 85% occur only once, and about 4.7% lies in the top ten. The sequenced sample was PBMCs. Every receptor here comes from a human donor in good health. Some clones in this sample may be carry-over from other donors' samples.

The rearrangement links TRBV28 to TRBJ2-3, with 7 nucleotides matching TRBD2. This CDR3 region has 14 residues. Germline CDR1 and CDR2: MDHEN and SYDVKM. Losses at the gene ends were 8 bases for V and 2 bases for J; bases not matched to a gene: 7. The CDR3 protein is CASGSSGDTDTQYF. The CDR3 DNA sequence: TGTGCCAGCGGATCTAGCGGAGACACAGATACGCAGTATTTT.

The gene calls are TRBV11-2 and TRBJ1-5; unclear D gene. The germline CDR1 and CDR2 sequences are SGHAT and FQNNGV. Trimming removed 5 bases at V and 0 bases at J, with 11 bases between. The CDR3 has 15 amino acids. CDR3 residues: CASSPSPVSNQPQHF. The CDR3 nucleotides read TGTGCCAGCAGCCCATCGCCAGTTAGCAATCAGCCCCAGCATTTT.

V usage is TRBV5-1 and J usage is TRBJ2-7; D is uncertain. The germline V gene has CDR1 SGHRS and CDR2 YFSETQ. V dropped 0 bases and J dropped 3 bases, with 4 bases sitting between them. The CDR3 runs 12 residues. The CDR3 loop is CASSLDFYEQYF. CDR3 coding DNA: TGCGCCAGCAGCTTGGACTTCTACGAGCAGTACTTC.

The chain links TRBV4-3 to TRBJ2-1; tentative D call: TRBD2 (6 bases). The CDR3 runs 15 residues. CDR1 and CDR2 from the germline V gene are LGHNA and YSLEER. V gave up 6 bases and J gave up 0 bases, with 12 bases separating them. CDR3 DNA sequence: TGCGCCAGCAGACCCGGGACTTCCTCCTACAATGAGCAGTTCTTC. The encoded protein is CASRPGTSSYNEQFF.

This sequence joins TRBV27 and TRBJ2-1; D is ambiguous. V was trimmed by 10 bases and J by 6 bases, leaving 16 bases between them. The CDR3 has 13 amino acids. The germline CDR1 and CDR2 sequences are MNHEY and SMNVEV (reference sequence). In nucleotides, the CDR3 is TGTGCCACTAGAACGCTCTACGCCAATGAGCAGTTCTTC. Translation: CATRTLYANEQFF.

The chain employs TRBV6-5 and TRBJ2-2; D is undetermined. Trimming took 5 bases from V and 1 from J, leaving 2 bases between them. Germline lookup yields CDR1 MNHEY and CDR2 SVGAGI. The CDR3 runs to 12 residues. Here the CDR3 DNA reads TGTGCCAGCAGTCAGAACACCGGGGAGCTGTTTTTT. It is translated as CASSQNTGELFF.

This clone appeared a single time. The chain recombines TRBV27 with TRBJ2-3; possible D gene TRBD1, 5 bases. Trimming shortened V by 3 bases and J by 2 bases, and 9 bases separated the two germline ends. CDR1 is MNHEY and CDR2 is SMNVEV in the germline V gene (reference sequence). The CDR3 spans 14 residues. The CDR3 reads CASSFIQATDTQYF. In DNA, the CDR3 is TGTGCCAGCAGTTTCATACAGGCCACAGATACGCAGTATTTT.

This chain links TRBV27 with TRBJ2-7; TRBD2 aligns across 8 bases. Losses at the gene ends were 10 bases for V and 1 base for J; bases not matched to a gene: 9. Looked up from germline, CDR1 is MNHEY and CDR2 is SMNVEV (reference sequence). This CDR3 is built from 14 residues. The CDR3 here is CATSRTSPSYEQYF. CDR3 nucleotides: TGTGCCACTTCCCGGACTAGCCCTTCCTACGAGCAGTACTTC.

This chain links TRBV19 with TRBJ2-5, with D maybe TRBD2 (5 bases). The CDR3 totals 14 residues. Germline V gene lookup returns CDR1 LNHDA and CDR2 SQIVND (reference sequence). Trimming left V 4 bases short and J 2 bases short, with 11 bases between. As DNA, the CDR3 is TGTGCCAGTAGTAACAAGAGGGCGCAAGAGACCCAGTACTTC. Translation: CASSNKRAQETQYF.

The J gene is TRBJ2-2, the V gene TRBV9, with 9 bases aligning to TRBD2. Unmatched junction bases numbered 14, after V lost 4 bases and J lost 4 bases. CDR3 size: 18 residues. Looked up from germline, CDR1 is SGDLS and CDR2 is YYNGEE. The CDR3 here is CASSPGEGSGGSTGELFF. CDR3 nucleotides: TGTGCCAGCAGCCCCGGGGAAGGTAGCGGGGGATCCACCGGGGAGCTGTTTTTT.

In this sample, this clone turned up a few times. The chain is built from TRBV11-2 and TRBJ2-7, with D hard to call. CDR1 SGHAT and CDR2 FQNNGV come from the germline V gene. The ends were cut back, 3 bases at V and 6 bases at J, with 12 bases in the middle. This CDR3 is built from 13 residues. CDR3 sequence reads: CASSFFRVSEQYF. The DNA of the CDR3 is TGTGCCAGCAGCTTTTTTCGGGTTTCCGAGCAGTACTTC.

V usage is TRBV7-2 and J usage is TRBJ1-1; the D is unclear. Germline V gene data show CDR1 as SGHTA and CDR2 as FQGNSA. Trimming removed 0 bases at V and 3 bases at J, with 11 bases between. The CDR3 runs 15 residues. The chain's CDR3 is CASSLAGGSHTEAFF. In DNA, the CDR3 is TGTGCCAGCAGCTTAGCTGGCGGGTCTCACACTGAAGCTTTCTTT.

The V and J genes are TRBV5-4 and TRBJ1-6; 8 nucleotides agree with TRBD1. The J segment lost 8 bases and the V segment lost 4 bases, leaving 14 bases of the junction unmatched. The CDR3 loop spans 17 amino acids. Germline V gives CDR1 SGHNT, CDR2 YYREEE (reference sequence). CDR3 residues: CASSPGGARDRYSPLHF. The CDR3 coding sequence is TGTGCCAGCAGCCCGGGAGGCGCCAGGGACAGGTATTCACCCCTCCACTTT.

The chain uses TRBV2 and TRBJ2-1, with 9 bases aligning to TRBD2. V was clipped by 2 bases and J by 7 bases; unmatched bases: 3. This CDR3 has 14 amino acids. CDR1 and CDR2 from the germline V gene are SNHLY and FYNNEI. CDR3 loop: CASSESLAGNEQFF. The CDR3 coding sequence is TGTGCCAGCAGTGAATCCCTAGCGGGAAATGAGCAGTTCTTC.

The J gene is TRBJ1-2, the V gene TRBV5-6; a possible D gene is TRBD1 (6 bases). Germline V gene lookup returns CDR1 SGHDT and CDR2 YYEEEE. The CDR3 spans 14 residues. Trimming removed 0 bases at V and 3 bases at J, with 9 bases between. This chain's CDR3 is CASSLDRGYYGYTF. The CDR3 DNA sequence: TGTGCCAGCAGCTTGGATAGGGGGTACTATGGCTACACCTTC.

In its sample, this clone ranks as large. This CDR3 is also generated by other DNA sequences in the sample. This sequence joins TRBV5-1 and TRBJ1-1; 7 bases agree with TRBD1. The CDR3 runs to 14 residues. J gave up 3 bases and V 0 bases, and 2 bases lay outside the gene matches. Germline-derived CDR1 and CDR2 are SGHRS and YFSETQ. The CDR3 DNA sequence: TGCGCCAGCAGCTTGGCAGGGGGGTACACTGAAGCTTTCTTT. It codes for CASSLAGGYTEAFF.

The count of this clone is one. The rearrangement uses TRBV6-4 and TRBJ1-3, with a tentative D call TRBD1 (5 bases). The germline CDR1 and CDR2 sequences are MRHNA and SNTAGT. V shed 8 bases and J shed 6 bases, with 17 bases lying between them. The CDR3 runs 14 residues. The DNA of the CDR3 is TGTGCCAGCGCACCCGGGGGAGTTGAAAACACCATATATTTT. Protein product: CASAPGGVENTIYF.

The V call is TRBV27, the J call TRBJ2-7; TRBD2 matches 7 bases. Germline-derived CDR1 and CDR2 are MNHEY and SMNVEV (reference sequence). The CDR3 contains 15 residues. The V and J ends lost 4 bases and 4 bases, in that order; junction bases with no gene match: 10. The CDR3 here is CASSSFGAGEYEQYF. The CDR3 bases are TGTGCCAGCAGTTCCTTTGGTGCGGGAGAGTACGAGCAGTACTTC.